Shown below are 12 T cell receptor beta chains from a single sample sequenced in a study of blood T cell repertoires in COVID-19. Here immunoSEQ multiplex PCR was the method, and the copy in TCRdb shows in-frame clones only, minus some. This sample yields about 120,000 clones, of which 75% to 90% are seen a single time; about 13% belongs to the top ten. The source material was peripheral blood. These receptors were collected from a human donor in a cohort sampled during active COVID-19.

The V gene is TRBV7-8, the J gene TRBJ2-7, with D possibly matching TRBD1 (6 bases). CDR1 and CDR2 (germline): SGHVS, FQNEAQ. The CDR3 loop spans 15 amino acids. The ends were cut back, 4 bases at V and 4 bases at J, with 17 bases in the middle. The CDR3 bases are TGTGCCAGCAGCTGGAATACTGGGACACCTTACGAGCAGTACTTC. It specifies CASSWNTGTPYEQYF.

This clone was observed a single time. The chain recombines TRBV29-1 with TRBJ1-5; D perhaps matches TRBD1 (5 bases). Germline V lookup: CDR1 SQVTM, CDR2 ANQGSEA. CDR3 length: 13 residues. V was shortened by 6 bases and J by 3 bases, with 12 bases between the two germline ends. For the CDR3, the DNA is TGCAGCGTCGCCGACAGCTACAATCAGCCCCAGCATTTT. Translated: CSVADSYNQPQHF. Together with reference TRBV29-1 and TRBJ1-5, the CDR3 gives the full variable domain: SAVISQKPSRDICQRGTSLTIQCQVDSQVTMMFWYRQQPGQSLTLIATANQGSEATYESGFVIDKFPISRPNLTFSTLTVSNMSPEDSSIYLCSVADSYNQPQHFGDGTRLSIL.

The chain is built from TRBV12-3 or TRBV12-4 and TRBJ2-1, with D possibly TRBD1 on 5 matching bases. This CDR3 has 12 amino acids. Between the trimmed V and J ends, which lost 6 bases and 10 bases, there was a span of 13 bases. The CDR3 spells CASRGPLREQFF. CDR3 sequence (DNA): TGTGCCAGCAGGGGGCCCCTCAGGGAGCAGTTCTTC.

The chain uses TRBV21-1 and TRBJ2-1; the table's D call of TRBD2 was not tested on the DNA. TRBV21-1 is a known pseudogene. The CDR3 extends over 16 amino acids. The CDR3 protein is CASRPGTSGGVDEQFF. Here the CDR3 DNA reads TGTGCCAGCAGACCAGGGACTAGCGGGGGGGTGGATGAGCAGTTCTTC.

The rearrangement links TRBV11-2 to TRBJ2-5, with D perhaps matching TRBD2 (6 bases). Germline values: CDR1 SGHAT, CDR2 FQNNGV. Between the trimmed V and J ends, which lost 1 base and 2 bases, there was a span of 8 bases. The CDR3 loop spans 14 amino acids. CDR3 DNA sequence: TGTGCCAGCAGCTTAGCACTAGCACAAGAGACCCAGTACTTC. It yields the protein CASSLALAQETQYF.

V usage is TRBV4-1 and J usage is TRBJ1-6; no definite D call. V lost 5 bases and J 1 base, leaving 9 bases between the germline ends. CDR1 is MGHRA, CDR2 YSYEKL, per germline. This CDR3 contains 15 residues. The CDR3 loop reads CASSYAGSYNSPLHF. The CDR3 nucleotides read TGCGCCAGCAGCTACGCGGGATCCTATAATTCACCCCTCCACTTT.

The chain carries TRBV18 and TRBJ2-3, with D tentatively TRBD1 (6 bases). Germline lookup yields CDR1 KGHSH and CDR2 LQKENI. This CDR3 region has 15 residues. V shed 2 bases and J shed 2 bases, with 11 bases lying between them. The CDR3 nucleotides read TGTGCCAGCTCACCAGGGGACACTGTCACAGATACGCAGTATTTT. It encodes CASSPGDTVTDTQYF.

The rearrangement uses TRBV4-3 and TRBJ2-1; 10 nucleotides line up with TRBD2. V lost 4 bases to trimming and J lost 2 bases; unmatched junction nucleotides: 11. Germline assignment: CDR1 LGHNA and CDR2 YSLEER. The CDR3 loop spans 18 amino acids. CDR3 region: CASSPGGSGGPAYNEQFF. The CDR3 DNA is TGCGCCAGCAGCCCCGGGGGTAGCGGGGGGCCTGCCTACAATGAGCAGTTCTTC.

The chain has TRBV6-1 and TRBJ1-1; a possible D gene is TRBD1 (6 bases). CDR1 and CDR2 from the germline V gene are MNHNS and SASEGT. Deletions cut 1 base from V and 1 base from J, with 16 bases between. The CDR3 runs 17 residues. The CDR3: CASSEVPGAGANTEAFF. The CDR3 DNA is TGTGCCAGCAGTGAAGTTCCGGGGGCGGGAGCGAACACTGAAGCTTTCTTT.

The rearrangement joins TRBV19 to TRBJ1-1; no firm D call. Per the germline V gene, CDR1 is LNHDA and CDR2 is SQIVND (reference sequence). The CDR3 runs 13 residues. V gave up 4 bases and J gave up 2 bases, with 8 bases separating them. The CDR3 DNA reads as TGTGCCAGTAGTAACCAGTTAAACACTGAAGCTTTCTTT. Encoded protein: CASSNQLNTEAFF.

The chain is built from TRBV3-1 (or the pseudogene TRBV3-2) and TRBJ2-7; 13 bases are shared with TRBD2. V was pared by 7 bases and J by 0 bases, with 9 bases of the junction left unmatched. Germline CDR1 is LGHDT and CDR2 is YNNKEL (reference sequence). This CDR3 spans 17 amino acids. In nucleotides, the CDR3 is TGTGCCAGCATCCCGGGACTAGCGGGATTAAGCTCCTACGAGCAGTACTTC. This gives the protein CASIPGLAGLSSYEQYF.

Details on this clone: At one of its ends the junction is not consistent with the germline gene, which may arise from a read error. This chain joins TRBV11-1 and TRBJ2-1, with D perhaps matching TRBD2 (6 bases). This CDR3 has 12 amino acids. Germline loops: CDR1 SGHAT, CDR2 FQDESV (reference sequence). The CDR3 loop is CASSLVEDRRVF. CDR3 DNA sequence: TGTGCCAGCAGCTTGGTAGAGGACCGGAGGGTCTTC.